This T cell receptor beta chain was found in a study of blood T cell repertoires in COVID-19 (TCRdb year 2020). Background on the whole study: Samples from collaborators originated in the United States, Italy and Spain and spanned both the acute and convalescent phases of COVID-19. The repertoires were released in a freely available public database meant as a resource for research on the immune response to SARS-CoV-2. The prospective study material was composed of cDNA or gDNA derived from T cells, B-cell-depleted T cells, or PBMCs. The sample metadata nearly always contained a de-identified subject ID, COVID-19 status, age in years and sex. The samples were drawn from the first 160 participants of the ongoing ImmuneRACE study and from 950 to 1,500 subjects provided by 6 global collaborators. Where HLA class I and class II types were available, the types were taken from metadata supplied by the sample provider, not from assay-based typing. Deeply sampled blood TCRbeta repertoires from subjects exposed to, actively infected with, or recovered from COVID-19 were included in the dataset.

Collaborating institutions collected whole blood in K2EDTA tubes following their own protocols. For TCRbeta analysis, collaborator samples were shipped as frozen whole blood, as isolated PBMCs, or as DNA extracted from either sample type. As to this clone: Its antigen specificity is not known. Base quality data are lacking; no much larger clone is found one base away.

The study at large found these results: How much clinical and demographic metadata was included differed by source and by participant, and the metadata was provided uncurated.

From a lookup of the germline V gene, CDR1 and CDR2 are KGHSH and LQKENI. From cysteine to phenylalanine, the CDR3 is 13 amino acids long. Solely the CDR3 DNA is kept, with 39 bases framed from the first base. Cut back by 6 bases and 3 bases, the V and J ends lie 11 bases apart. TCRbeta CDR3 regions were amplified from genomic DNA by means of the immunoSEQ Assay, a bias-controlled multiplex PCR. Regarding the original processing steps: Nucleated cell counts per sample were estimated from amplification of reference gene primers within the assay. To quantify the absolute abundance of each unique TCRbeta CDR3 rearrangement, sequence reads were collapsed and filtered. For each sample, productive Simpson clonality was calculated by taking the square root of Simpson's diversity index across productive rearrangements. Not all clones reach the TCRdb copy of this immuneACCESS table, which keeps in-frame sequences only. Checked studies attribute under half of the gap to unresolved V genes and leave the rest unexplained. That table furnishes V, J and clone size, whereas the DNA furnished D and trimming. For this sample there are roughly 160,000 clones; around 67% appear just once. The ten largest clones take up less than 3% of the sample.

What was sequenced was peripheral blood. This clonotype was sampled from a woman aged 80 or older with acute or convalescent COVID-19. This receptor chain uses TRBV18 and TRBJ1-1, and TRBD1 may be the D gene, going by 5 matching bases. Read as DNA, the sequence is TGTGCCAGCTCCCAGGGAGGGGACACTGAAGCTTTCTTT. This sequence encodes CASSQGGDTEAFF.